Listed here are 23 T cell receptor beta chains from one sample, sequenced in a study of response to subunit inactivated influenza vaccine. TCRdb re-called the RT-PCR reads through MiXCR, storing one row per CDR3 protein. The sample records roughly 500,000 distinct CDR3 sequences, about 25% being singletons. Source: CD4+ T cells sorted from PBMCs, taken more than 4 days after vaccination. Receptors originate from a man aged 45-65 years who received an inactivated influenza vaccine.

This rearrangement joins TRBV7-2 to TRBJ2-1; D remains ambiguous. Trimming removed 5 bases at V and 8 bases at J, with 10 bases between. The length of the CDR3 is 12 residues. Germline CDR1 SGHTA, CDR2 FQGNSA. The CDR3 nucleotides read TGTGCCAGCAGCCGTCGGGTGTATGAGCAGTTCTTC. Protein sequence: CASSRRVYEQFF.

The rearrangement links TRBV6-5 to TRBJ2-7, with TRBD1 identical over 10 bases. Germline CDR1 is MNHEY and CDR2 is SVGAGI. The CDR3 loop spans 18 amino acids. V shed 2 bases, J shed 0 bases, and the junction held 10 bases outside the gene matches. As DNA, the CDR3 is TGTGCCAGCAGTTACAGTTGGACCGGGACAGGGGTCTCCTACGAGCAGTACTTC. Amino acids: CASSYSWTGTGVSYEQYF.

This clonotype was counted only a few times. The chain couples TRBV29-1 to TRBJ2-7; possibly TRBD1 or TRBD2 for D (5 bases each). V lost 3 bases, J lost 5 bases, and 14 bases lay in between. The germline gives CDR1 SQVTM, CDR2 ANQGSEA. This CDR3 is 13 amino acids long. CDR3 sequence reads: CSVDVGAGNEQYF. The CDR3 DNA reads TGCAGCGTTGATGTCGGGGCAGGGAACGAGCAGTACTTC.

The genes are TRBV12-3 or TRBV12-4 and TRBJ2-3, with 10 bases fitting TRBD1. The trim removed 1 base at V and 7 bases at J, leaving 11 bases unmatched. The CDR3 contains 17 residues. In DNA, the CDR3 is TGTGCCAGCAGTTTAGGGGACAGGGGACGCGATTCGTATACGCAGTATTTT. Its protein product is CASSLGDRGRDSYTQYF.

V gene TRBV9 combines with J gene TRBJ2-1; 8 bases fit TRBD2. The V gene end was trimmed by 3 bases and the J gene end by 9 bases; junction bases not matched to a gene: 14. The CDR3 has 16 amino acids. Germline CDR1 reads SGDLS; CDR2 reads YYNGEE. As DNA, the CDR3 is TGTGCCAGCAGCGGAACATTGGGGGCGGGGGGTGTTGAGCAGTTCTTC. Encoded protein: CASSGTLGAGGVEQFF.

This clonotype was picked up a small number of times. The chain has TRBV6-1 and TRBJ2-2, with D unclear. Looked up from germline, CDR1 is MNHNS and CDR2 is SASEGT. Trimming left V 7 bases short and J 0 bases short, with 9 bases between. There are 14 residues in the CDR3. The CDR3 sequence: CASKPQANTGELFF. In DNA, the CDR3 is TGTGCCAGCAAACCCCAAGCGAACACCGGGGAGCTGTTTTTT.

CDR3: CASGSGQGLQETQYF. The CDR3 coding sequence is TGCGCCAGCGGGTCGGGACAGGGGCTCCAAGAGACCCAGTACTTC. The chain uses TRBV5-1 and TRBJ2-5; 10 nucleotides match TRBD1. Per germline, CDR1 SGHRS and CDR2 YFSETQ. The V and J ends lost 7 bases and 1 base, in that order; junction bases with no gene match: 7. The CDR3 length is 15 residues.

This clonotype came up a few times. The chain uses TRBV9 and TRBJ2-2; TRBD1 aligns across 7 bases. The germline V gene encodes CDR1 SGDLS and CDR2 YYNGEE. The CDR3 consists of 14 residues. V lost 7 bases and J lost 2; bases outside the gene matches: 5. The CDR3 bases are TGTGCCAGCGCCCGACAGGGAAACACCGGGGAGCTGTTTTTT. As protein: CASARQGNTGELFF. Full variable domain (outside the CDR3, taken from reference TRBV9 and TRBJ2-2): DSGVTQTPKHLITATGQRVTLRCSPRSGDLSVYWYQQSLDQGLQFLIQYYNGEERAKGNILERFSAQQFPDLHSELNLSSLELGDSALYFCASARQGNTGELFFGEGSRLTVL.

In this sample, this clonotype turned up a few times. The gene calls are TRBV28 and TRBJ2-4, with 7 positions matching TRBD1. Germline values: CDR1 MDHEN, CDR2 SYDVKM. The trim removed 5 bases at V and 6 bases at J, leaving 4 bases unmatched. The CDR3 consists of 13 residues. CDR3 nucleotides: TGTGCCAGCAGTCCGGGACAGTCAAACATTCAGTACTTC. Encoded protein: CASSPGQSNIQYF.

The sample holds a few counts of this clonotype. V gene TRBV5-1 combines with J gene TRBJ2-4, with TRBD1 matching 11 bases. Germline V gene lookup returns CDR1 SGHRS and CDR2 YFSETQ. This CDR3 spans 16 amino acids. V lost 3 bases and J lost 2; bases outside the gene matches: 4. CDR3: CASSSRTGGSKNIQYF. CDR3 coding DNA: TGCGCCAGCAGCTCGAGGACAGGGGGCTCCAAAAACATTCAGTACTTC.

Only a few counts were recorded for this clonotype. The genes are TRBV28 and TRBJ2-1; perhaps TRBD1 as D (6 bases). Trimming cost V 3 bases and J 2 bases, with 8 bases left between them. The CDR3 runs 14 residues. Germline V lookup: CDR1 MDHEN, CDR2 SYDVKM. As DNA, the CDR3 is TGTGCCAGCAGTTTGGGGGCGCCCTACAATGAGCAGTTCTTC. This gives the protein CASSLGAPYNEQFF.

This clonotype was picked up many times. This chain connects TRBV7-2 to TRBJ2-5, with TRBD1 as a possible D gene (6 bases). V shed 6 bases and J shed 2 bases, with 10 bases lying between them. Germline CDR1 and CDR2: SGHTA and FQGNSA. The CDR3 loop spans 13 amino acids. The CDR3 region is CASRYTGQETQYF. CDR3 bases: TGTGCCAGCAGATACACAGGGCAAGAGACCCAGTACTTC.

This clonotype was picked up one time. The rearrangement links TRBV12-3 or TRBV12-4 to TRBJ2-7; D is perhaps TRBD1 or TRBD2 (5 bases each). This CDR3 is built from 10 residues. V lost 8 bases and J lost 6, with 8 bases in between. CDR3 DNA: TGTGCCAGCTTGGGGGTCGAGCAGTACTTC. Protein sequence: CASLGVEQYF.

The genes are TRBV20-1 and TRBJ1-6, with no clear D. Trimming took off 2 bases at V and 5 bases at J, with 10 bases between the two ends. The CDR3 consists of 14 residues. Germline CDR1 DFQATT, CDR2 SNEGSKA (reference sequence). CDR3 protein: CSARKGRDNSPLHF. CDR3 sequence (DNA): TGCAGTGCTAGAAAGGGCAGAGATAATTCACCCCTCCACTTT.

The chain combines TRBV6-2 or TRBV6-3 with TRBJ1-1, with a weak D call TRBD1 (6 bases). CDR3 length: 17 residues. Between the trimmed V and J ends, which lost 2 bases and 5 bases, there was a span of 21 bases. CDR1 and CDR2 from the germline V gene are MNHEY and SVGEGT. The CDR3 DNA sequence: TGTGCCAGCAGTTACGATTACGGTCGAGGGGGATTGACTGAAGCTTTCTTT. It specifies CASSYDYGRGGLTEAFF.

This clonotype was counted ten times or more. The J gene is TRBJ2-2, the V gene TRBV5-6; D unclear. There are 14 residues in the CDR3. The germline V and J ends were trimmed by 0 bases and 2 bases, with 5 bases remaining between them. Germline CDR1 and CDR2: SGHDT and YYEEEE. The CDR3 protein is CASSLDPNTGELFF. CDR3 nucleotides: TGTGCCAGCAGCTTGGATCCCAACACCGGGGAGCTGTTTTTT. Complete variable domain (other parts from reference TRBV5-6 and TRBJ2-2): DAGVTQSPTHLIKTRGQQVTLRCSPKSGHDTVSWYQQALGQGPQFIFQYYEEEERQRGNFPDRFSGHQFPNYSSELNVNALLLGDSALYLCASSLDPNTGELFFGEGSRLTVL.

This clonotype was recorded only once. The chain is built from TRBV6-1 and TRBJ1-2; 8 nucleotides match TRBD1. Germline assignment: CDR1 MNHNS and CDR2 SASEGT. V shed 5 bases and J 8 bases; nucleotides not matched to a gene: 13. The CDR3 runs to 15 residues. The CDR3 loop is CASSRRTGPTEGYTF. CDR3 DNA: TGTGCCAGCAGTAGGAGGACAGGGCCCACTGAGGGCTACACCTTC.

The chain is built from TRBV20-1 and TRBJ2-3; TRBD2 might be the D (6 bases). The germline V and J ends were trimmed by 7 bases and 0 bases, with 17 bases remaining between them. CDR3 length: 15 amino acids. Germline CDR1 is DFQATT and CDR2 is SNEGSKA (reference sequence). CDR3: CSVPGGGRSTDTQYF. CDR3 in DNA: TGCAGTGTCCCAGGTGGGGGGAGGAGCACAGATACGCAGTATTTT.

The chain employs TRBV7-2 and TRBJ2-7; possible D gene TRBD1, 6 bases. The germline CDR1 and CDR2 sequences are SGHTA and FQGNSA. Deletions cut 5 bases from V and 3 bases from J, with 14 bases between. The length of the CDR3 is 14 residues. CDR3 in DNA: TGTGCCAGCAGCCCATCACAGGGTAGCTACGAGCAGTACTTC. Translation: CASSPSQGSYEQYF.

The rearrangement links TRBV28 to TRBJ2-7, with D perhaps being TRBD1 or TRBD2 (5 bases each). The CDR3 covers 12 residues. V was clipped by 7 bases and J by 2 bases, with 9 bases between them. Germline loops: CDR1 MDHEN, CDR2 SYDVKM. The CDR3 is CASTGLTYEQYF. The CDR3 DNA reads TGTGCCAGCACGGGGCTGACCTACGAGCAGTACTTC. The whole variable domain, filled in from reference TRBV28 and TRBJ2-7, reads DVKVTQSSRYLVKRTGEKVFLECVQDMDHENMFWYRQDPGLGLRLIYFSYDVKMKEKGDIPEGYSVSREKKERFSLILESASTNQTSMYLCASTGLTYEQYFGPGTRLTVT.

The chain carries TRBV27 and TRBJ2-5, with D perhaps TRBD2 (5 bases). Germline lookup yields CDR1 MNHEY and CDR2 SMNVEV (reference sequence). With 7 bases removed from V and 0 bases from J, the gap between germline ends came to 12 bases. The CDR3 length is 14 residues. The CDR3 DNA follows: TGTGCCAGCAAACGCACTAGGTACCAAGAGACCCAGTACTTC. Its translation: CASKRTRYQETQYF.

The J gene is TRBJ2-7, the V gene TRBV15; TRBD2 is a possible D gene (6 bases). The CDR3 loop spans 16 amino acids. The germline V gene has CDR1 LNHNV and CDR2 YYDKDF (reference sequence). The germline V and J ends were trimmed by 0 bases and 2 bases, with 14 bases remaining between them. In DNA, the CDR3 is TGTGCCACCAGCAGAGAGGCAGGGACTGCCACCTACGAGCAGTACTTC. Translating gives CATSREAGTATYEQYF. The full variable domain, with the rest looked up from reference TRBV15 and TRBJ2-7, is DAMVIQNPRYQVTQFGKPVTLSCSQTLNHNVMYWYQQKSSQAPKLLFHYYDKDFNNEADTPDNFQSRRPNTSFCFLDIRSPGLGDTAMYLCATSREAGTATYEQYFGPGTRLTVT.

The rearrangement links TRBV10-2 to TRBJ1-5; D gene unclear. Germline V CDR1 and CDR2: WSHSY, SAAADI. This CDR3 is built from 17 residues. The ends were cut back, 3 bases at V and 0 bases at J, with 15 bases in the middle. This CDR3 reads CASSDGRAGNSNQPQHF. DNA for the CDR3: TGCGCCAGCAGTGATGGTAGGGCGGGGAATAGCAATCAGCCCCAGCATTTT.